The 6 T cell receptor beta chains below all came from one sample that was sequenced in a study of blood T cell repertoires in COVID-19. TCRdb keeps only in-frame clones here, not all; method: immunoSEQ multiplex PCR. The repertoire consists of some 190,000 clones, with about 88% occurring once and the leading ten covering about 26%. The material sequenced was PBMCs or T cells enriched from blood (not recorded which). The receptor source for this set is a woman between 35 and 50 years old in a cohort exposed to, infected with or recovered from COVID-19 (not recorded which).

The chain recombines TRBV15 with TRBJ1-1; D is perhaps TRBD1 (6 bases). V lost 6 bases, J lost 5 bases, and 13 bases lay in between. This CDR3 region has 13 residues. Per germline, CDR1 LNHNV and CDR2 YYDKDF (reference sequence). In DNA, the CDR3 is TGTGCCACCAGGGCCACAGGGCAAACTGAAGCTTTCTTT. Residues: CATRATGQTEAFF.

The J gene is TRBJ2-4, the V gene TRBV7-7; 9 positions agree with TRBD1. V shed 4 bases, J shed 4 bases, and the junction held 8 bases outside the gene matches. The CDR3 extends over 16 amino acids. CDR1 and CDR2 (germline): SSHAT, FNYEAQ (reference sequence). The CDR3 region is CASSSETGGIKNIQYF. The CDR3 DNA is TGTGCCAGCAGCTCCGAGACAGGGGGGATAAAAAACATTCAGTACTTC.

The V call is TRBV2, the J call TRBJ1-4; TRBD1 agrees at 12 bases. CDR3 length: 15 amino acids. The ends lost 6 bases at V and 8 bases at J; junction bases unmatched: 7. CDR1 and CDR2 (germline): SNHLY, FYNNEI. The CDR3 here is CASRAGTGGEEKLFF. CDR3 coding DNA: TGTGCCAGCAGAGCCGGGACAGGGGGCGAGGAAAAACTGTTTTTT.

As concerns this clone: The identical CDR3 is also encoded by other nucleotide sequences in the sample. The rearrangement links TRBV10-2 to TRBJ1-2; 11 nucleotides line up with TRBD1. V lost 5 bases to trimming and J lost 7 bases; unmatched junction nucleotides: 6. Germline assignment: CDR1 WSHSY and CDR2 SAAADI. The length of the CDR3 is 14 residues. For the CDR3, the DNA is TGCGCCAGCAGTCCGGGACAGGGGGTGGGTGGCTACACCTTC. Amino acid sequence: CASSPGQGVGGYTF.

This chain links TRBV5-8 with TRBJ1-2; TRBD1 agrees at 12 bases. There are 14 residues in the CDR3. The germline V gene encodes CDR1 SGHTS and CDR2 YDEGEE. The J segment lost 8 bases and the V segment lost 4 bases, leaving 6 bases of the junction unmatched. The CDR3 coding sequence is TGTGCCAGCAGCCGAGGGACAGGGGGCATGGGCTACACCTTC. As protein: CASSRGTGGMGYTF.

CDR3 protein: CAISESMRTGDTGELFF. The CDR3 bases are TGTGCCATCAGTGAGTCGATGCGGACAGGGGACACCGGGGAGCTGTTTTTT. V and J are TRBV10-3 and TRBJ2-2; 9 positions agree with TRBD1. The CDR3 covers 17 residues. V dropped 0 bases and J dropped 3; count of bases not matched to a gene: 5. Germline assignment: CDR1 ENHRY and CDR2 SYGVKD.